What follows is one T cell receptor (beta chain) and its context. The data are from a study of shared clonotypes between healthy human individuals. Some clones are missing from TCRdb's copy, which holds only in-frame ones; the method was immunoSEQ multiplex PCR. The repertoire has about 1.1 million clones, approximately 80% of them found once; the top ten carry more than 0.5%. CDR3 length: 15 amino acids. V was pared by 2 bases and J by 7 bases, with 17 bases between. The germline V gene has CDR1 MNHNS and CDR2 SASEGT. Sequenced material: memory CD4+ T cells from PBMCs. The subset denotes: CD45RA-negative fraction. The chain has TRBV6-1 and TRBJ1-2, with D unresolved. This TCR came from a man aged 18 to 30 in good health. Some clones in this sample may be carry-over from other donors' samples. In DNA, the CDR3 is TGTGCCAGCAGTGAAAATTGGATTTCCGCCTTTGGCTACACCTTC. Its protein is CASSENWISAFGYTF.